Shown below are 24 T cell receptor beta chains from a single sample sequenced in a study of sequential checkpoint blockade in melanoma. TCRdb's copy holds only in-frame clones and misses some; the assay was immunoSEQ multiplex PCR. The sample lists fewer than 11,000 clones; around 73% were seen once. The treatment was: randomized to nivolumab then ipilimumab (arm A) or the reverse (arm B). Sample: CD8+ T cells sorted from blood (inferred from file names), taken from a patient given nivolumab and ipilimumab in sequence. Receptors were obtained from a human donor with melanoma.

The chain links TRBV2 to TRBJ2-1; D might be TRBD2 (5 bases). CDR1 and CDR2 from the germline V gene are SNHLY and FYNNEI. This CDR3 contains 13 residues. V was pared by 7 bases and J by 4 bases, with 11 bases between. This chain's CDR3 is CASIEGNYNEQFF. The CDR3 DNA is TGTGCCAGCATCGAGGGAAATTACAATGAGCAGTTCTTC. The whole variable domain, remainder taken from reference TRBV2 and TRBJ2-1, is EPEVTQTPSHQVTQMGQEVILRCVPISNHLYFYWYRQILGQKVEFLVSFYNNEISEKSEIFDDQFSVERPDGSNFTLKIRSTKLEDSAMYFCASIEGNYNEQFFGPGTRLTVL.

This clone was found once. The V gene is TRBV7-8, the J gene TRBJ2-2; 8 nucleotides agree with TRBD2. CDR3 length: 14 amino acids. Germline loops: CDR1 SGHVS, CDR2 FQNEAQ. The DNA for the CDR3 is TGTAGCAGCTTAGAAACTAGCGGTCCCGGGGAGCTGTTTTTT. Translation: CSSLETSGPGELFF.

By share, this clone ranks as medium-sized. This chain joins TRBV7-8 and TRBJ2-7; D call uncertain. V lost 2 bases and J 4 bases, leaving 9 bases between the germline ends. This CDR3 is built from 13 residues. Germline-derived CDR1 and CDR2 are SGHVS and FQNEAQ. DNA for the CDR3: TGTGCCAGCAGCTTAAACGAGGCATACGAGCAGTACTTC. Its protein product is CASSLNEAYEQYF.

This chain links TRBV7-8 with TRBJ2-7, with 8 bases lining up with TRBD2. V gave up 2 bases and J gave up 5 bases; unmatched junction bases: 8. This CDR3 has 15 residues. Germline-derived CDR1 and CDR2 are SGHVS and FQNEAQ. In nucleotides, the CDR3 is TGTGCCAGCAGCTTACGAGGACTAGCTTACCACGAGCAGTACTTC. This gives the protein CASSLRGLAYHEQYF.

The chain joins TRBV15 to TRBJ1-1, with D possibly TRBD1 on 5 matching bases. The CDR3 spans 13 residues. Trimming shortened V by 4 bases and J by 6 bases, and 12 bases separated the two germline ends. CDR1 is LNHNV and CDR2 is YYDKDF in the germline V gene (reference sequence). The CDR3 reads CATSNQGRAEAFF. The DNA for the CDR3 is TGTGCCACCAGCAACCAGGGCCGAGCTGAAGCTTTCTTT.

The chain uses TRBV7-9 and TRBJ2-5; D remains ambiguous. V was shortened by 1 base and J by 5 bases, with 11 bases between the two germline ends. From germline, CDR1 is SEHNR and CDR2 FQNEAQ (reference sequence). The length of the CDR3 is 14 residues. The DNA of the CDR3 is TGTGCCAGCAGCTTAGGCTCGATCCGGGAGACCCAGTACTTC. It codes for CASSLGSIRETQYF.

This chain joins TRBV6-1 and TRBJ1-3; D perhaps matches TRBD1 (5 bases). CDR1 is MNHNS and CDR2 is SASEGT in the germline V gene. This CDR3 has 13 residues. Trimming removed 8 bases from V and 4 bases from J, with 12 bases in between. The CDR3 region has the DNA TGTGCCAGCGGGAGGGGTGCCGGAAACACCATATATTTT. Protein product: CASGRGAGNTIYF.

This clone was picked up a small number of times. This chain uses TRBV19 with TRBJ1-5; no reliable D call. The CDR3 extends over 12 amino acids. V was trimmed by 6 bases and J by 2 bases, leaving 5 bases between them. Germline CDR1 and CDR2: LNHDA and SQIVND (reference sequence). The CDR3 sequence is CASREGNQPQHF. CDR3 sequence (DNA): TGTGCCAGTAGAGAGGGCAATCAGCCCCAGCATTTT.

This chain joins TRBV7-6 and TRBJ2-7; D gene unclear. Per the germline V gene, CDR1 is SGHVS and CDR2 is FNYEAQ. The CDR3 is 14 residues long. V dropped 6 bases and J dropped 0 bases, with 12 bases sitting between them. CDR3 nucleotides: TGTGCCAGCAGTCCTGACATCCTCTCCTACGAGCAGTACTTC. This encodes CASSPDILSYEQYF. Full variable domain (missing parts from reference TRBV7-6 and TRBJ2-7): GAGVSQSPRYKVTKRGQDVALRCDPISGHVSLYWYRQALGQGPEFLTYFNYEAQQDKSGLPNDRFSAERPEGSISTLTIQRTEQRDSAMYRCASSPDILSYEQYFGPGTRLTVT.

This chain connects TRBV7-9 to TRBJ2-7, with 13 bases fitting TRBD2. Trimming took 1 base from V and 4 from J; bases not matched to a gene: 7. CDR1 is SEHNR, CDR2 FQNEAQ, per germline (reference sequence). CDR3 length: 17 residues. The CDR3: CASSLDRTSGSRYEQYF. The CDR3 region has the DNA TGTGCCAGCAGCTTAGATCGGACTAGCGGGAGTAGGTACGAGCAGTACTTC.

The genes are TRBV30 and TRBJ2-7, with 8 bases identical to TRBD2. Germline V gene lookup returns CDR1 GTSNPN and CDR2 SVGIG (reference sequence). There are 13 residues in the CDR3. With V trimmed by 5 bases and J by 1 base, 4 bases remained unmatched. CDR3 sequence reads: CAWWSGGSYEQYF. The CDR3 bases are TGTGCCTGGTGGAGCGGGGGATCCTACGAGCAGTACTTC.

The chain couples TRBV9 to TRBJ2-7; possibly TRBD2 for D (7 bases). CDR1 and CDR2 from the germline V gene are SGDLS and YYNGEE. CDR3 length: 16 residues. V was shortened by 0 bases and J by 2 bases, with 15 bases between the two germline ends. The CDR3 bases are TGTGCCAGCAGCGTAGAAGGGGGGGGGACCCCCTACGAGCAGTACTTC. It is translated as CASSVEGGGTPYEQYF.

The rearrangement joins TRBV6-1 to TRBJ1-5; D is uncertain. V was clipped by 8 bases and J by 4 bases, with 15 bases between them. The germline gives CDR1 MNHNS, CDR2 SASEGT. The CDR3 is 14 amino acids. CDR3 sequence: CASSAWQINQPQHF. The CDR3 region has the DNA TGTGCCAGCTCCGCTTGGCAGATTAATCAGCCCCAGCATTTT.

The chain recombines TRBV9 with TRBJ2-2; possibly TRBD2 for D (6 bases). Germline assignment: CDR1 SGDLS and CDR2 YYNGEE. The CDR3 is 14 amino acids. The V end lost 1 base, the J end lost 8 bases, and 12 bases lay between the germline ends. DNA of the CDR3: TGTGCCAGCAGCGTATTCCTCGGGGGAGGGGAGCTGTTTTTT. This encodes CASSVFLGGGELFF. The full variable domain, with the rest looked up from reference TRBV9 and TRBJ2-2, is DSGVTQTPKHLITATGQRVTLRCSPRSGDLSVYWYQQSLDQGLQFLIQYYNGEERAKGNILERFSAQQFPDLHSELNLSSLELGDSALYFCASSVFLGGGELFFGEGSRLTVL.

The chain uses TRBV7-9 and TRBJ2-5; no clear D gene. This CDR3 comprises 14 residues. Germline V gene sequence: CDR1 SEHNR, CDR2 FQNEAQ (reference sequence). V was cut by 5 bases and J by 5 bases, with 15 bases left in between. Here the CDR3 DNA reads TGTGCCAGCAGCACACCAACCGAGAGGGAGACCCAGTACTTC. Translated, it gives CASSTPTERETQYF.

CDR3 loop: CASITFQGGYEQYF. The DNA of the CDR3 is TGCGCCAGCATCACCTTTCAGGGGGGCTACGAGCAGTACTTC. The chain employs TRBV10-2 and TRBJ2-7, with a weak D call TRBD1 (7 bases). V was trimmed by 7 bases and J by 3 bases, leaving 16 bases between them. The length of the CDR3 is 14 residues. The V gene's germline CDR1 is WSHSY and CDR2 SAAADI.

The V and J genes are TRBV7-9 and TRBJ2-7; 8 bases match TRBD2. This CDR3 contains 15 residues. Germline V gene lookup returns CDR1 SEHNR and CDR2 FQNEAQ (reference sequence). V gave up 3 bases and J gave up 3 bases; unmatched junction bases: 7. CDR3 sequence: CASSFPAGTSYEQYF. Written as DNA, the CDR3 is TGTGCCAGCAGCTTTCCCGCCGGGACTAGCTACGAGCAGTACTTC.

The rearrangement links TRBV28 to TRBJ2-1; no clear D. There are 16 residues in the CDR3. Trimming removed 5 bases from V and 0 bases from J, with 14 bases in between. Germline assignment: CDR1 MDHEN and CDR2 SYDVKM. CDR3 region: CASSEIDSSSYNEQFF. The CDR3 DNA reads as TGTGCCAGCAGTGAGATCGACTCGAGCTCCTACAATGAGCAGTTCTTC.

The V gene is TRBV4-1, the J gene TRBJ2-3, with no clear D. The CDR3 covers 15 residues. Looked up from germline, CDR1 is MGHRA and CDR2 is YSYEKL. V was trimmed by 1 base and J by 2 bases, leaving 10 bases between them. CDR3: CASSQGLRFTDTQYF. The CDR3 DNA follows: TGCGCCAGCAGCCAAGGGTTGCGTTTCACAGATACGCAGTATTTT.

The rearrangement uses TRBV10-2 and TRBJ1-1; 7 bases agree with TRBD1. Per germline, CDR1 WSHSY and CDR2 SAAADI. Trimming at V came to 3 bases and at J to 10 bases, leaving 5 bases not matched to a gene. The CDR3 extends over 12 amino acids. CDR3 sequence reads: CASSDRQGLAFF. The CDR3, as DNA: TGCGCCAGCAGTGACAGACAGGGTTTAGCTTTCTTT.

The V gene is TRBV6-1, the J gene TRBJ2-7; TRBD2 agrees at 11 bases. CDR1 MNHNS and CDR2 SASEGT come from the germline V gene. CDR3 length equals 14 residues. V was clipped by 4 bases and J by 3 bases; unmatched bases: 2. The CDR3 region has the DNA TGTGCCAGCAGTGGACTAGCGGGGATCTACGAGCAGTACTTC. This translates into CASSGLAGIYEQYF.

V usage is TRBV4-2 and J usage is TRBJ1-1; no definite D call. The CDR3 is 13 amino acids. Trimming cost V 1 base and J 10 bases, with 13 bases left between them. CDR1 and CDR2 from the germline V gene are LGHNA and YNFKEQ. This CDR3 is CASSQAWSVVAFF. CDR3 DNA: TGTGCCAGCAGCCAAGCATGGTCAGTGGTAGCTTTCTTT.

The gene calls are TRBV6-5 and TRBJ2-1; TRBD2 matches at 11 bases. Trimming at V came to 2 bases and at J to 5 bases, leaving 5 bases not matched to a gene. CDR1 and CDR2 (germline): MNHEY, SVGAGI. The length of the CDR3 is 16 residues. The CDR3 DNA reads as TGTGCCAGCAGTTACAGTGGACTAGCGGGCCACAATGAGCAGTTCTTC. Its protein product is CASSYSGLAGHNEQFF.

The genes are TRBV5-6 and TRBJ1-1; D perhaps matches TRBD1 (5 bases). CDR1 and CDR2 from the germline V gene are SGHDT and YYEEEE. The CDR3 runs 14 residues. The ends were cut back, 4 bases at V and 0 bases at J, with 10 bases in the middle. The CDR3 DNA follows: TGTGCCAGCAGCACACAGGCCTTGAACACTGAAGCTTTCTTT. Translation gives CASSTQALNTEAFF.